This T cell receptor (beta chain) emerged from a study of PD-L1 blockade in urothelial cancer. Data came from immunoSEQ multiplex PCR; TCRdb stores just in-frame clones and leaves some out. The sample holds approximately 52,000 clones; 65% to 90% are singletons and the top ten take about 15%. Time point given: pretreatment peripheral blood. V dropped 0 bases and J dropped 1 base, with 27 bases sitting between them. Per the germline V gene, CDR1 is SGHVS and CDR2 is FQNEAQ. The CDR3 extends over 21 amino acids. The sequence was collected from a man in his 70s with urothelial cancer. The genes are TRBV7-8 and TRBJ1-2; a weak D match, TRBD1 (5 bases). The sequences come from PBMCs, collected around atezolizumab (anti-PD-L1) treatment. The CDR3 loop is CASSLARIRQPNQQLNYGYTF. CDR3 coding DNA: TGTGCCAGCAGCTTAGCGCGTATCAGACAGCCGAACCAGCAACTTAACTATGGCTACACCTTC. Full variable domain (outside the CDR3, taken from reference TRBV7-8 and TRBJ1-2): GAGVSQSPRYKVAKRGQDVALRCDPISGHVSLFWYQQALGQGPEFLTYFQNEAQLDKSGLPSDRFFAERPEGSVSTLKIQRTQQEDSAVYLCASSLARIRQPNQQLNYGYTFGSGTRLTVV.